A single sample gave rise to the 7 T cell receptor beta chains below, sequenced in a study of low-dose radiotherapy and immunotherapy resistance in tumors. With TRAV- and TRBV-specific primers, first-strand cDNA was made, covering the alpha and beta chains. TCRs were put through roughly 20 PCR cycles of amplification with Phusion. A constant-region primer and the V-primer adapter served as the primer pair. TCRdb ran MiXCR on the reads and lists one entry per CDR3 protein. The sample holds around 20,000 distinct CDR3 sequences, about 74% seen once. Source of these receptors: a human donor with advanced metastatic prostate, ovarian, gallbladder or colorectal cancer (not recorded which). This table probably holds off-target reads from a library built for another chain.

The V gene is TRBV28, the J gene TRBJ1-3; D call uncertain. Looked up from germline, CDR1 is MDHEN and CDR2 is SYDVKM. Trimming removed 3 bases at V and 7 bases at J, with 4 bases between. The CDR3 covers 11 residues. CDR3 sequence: CASSFLNTIYF. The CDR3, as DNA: TGTGCCAGCAGTTTTCTTAACACCATATATTTT.

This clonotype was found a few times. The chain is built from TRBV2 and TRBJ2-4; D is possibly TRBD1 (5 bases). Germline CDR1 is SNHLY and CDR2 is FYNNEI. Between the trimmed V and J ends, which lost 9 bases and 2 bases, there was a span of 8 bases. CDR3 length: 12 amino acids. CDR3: CARGATKNIQYF. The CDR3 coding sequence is TGTGCCAGAGGGGCTACCAAAAACATTCAGTACTTC. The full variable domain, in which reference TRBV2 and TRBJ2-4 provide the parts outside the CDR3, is EPEVTQTPSHQVTQMGQEVILRCVPISNHLYFYWYRQILGQKVEFLVSFYNNEISEKSEIFDDQFSVERPDGSNFTLKIRSTKLEDSAMYFCARGATKNIQYFGAGTRLSVL.

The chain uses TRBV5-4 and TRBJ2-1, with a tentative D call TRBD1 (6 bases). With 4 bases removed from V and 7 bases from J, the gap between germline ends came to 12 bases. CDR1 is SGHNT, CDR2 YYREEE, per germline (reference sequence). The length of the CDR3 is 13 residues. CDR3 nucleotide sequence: TGTGCCAGCAGCCAGACAGGTTTAAATGAGCAGTTCTTC. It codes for CASSQTGLNEQFF.

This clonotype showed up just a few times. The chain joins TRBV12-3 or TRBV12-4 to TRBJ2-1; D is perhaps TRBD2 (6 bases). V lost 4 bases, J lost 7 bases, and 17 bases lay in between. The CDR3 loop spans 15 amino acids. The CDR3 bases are TGTGCCAGCAGTTCCTTCACCCGGGGGTTAAATGAGCAGTTCTTC. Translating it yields CASSSFTRGLNEQFF.

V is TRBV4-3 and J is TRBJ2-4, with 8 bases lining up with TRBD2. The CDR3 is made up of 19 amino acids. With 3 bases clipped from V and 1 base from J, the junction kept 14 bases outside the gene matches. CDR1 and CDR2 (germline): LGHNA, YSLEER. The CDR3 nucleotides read TGCGCCAGCAGCCAGCGAGCGGGAGCGACTATAGGGGCCAAAAACATTCAGTACTTC. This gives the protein CASSQRAGATIGAKNIQYF.

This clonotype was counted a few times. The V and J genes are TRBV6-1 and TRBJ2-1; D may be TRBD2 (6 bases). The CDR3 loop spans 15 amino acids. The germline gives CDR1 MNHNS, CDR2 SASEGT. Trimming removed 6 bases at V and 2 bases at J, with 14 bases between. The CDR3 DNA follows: TGTGCCAGCAGGAGGACTATTGGGGCCTACAATGAGCAGTTCTTC. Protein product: CASRRTIGAYNEQFF.

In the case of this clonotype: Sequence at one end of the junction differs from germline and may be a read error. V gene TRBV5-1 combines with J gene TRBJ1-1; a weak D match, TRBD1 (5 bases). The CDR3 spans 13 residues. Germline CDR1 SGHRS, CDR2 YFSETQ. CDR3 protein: CASGLDMNTEAFF. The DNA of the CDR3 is TGCGCCAGCGGCTTGGACATGAACACTGAAGCTTTCTTT.